Listed here are 8 T cell receptor beta chains from one sample, sequenced in a study of T cells in tuberculosis. The time point was: new active TB diagnosis, blood taken before or within 7 days of starting treatment. The assay was immunoSEQ multiplex PCR, and TCRdb's table has in-frame clones only and misses some. The repertoire holds approximately 49,000 clones, with around 96% as singletons. The starting material was PBMCs, obtained at tuberculosis diagnosis. The receptor set was obtained from an adult with tuberculosis.

V gene TRBV19 combines with J gene TRBJ2-3; 11 nucleotides match TRBD2. The trim removed 5 bases at V and 0 bases at J, leaving 4 bases unmatched. The CDR3 is made up of 16 amino acids. Germline CDR1 reads LNHDA; CDR2 reads SQIVND (reference sequence). The chain's CDR3 is CASSPGTSGSTDTQYF. The DNA for the CDR3 is TGTGCCAGTAGTCCAGGGACTAGCGGTAGCACAGATACGCAGTATTTT.

The J gene is TRBJ1-1, the V gene TRBV9; D possibly corresponds to TRBD1 (6 bases). CDR3 length: 14 amino acids. Germline assignment: CDR1 SGDLS and CDR2 YYNGEE. V shed 0 bases and J shed 10 bases, with 16 bases lying between them. The CDR3 sequence: CASSVDRAFKGAFF. CDR3 bases: TGTGCCAGCAGCGTAGACAGGGCTTTTAAGGGAGCTTTCTTT. Full variable domain (rest looked up from reference TRBV9 and TRBJ1-1): DSGVTQTPKHLITATGQRVTLRCSPRSGDLSVYWYQQSLDQGLQFLIQYYNGEERAKGNILERFSAQQFPDLHSELNLSSLELGDSALYFCASSVDRAFKGAFFGQGTRLTVV.

V is TRBV7-9 and J is TRBJ2-5, with 8 bases identical to TRBD2. There are 18 residues in the CDR3. After removal of 1 base from V and 1 base from J, the junction contained 11 bases not matched to a gene. The germline V gene encodes CDR1 SEHNR and CDR2 FQNEAQ (reference sequence). The CDR3, as DNA: TGTGCCAGCAGCTTAGACGGGAGGGCCGGGAACCGCCAAGAGACCCAGTACTTC. Translated: CASSLDGRAGNRQETQYF.

The gene calls are TRBV7-9 and TRBJ1-2; 9 nucleotides align to TRBD1. The CDR3 is 14 amino acids. Germline-derived CDR1 and CDR2 are SEHNR and FQNEAQ (reference sequence). Trimming removed 5 bases from V and 7 bases from J; junction bases left unmatched: 8. CDR3 nucleotide sequence: TGTGCCAGCAGCCATAACCGGGACAGGGCTGGCTACACCTTC. Its translation: CASSHNRDRAGYTF.

The chain is built from TRBV5-1 and TRBJ2-7; a possible D gene is TRBD1 (5 bases). The germline V gene has CDR1 SGHRS and CDR2 YFSETQ. The CDR3 contains 13 residues. V gave up 1 base and J gave up 4 bases, with 9 bases separating them. The CDR3 DNA sequence: TGCGCCAGCAGCTTGCAGGGCTCTTACGAGCAGTACTTC. This sequence encodes CASSLQGSYEQYF.

The chain uses TRBV5-6 and TRBJ2-7; 7 bases map to TRBD1. Germline loops: CDR1 SGHDT, CDR2 YYEEEE. This CDR3 has 13 amino acids. Trimming took 2 bases from V and 5 from J; bases not matched to a gene: 4. DNA of the CDR3: TGTGCCAGCAGCTTTAGAGGGGGCCACGAGCAGTACTTC. It encodes CASSFRGGHEQYF.

The rearrangement uses TRBV12-5 and TRBJ1-1; D may be TRBD1 (5 bases). The CDR3 has 14 residues. Deletions cut 0 bases from V and 6 bases from J, with 11 bases between. The germline V gene encodes CDR1 LGHNT and CDR2 FRNRAP. The CDR3 sequence: CASGLVGRVSEAFF. The CDR3 DNA sequence: TGTGCTAGTGGTTTGGTAGGCAGGGTGTCTGAAGCTTTCTTT.

V and J are TRBV7-3 and TRBJ2-4, with 7 bases aligning to TRBD2. Unmatched junction bases numbered 11, after V lost 1 base and J lost 2 bases. CDR1 and CDR2 (germline): SGHTA, FQGTGA. This CDR3 is 18 amino acids long. Written as DNA, the CDR3 is TGTGCCAGCAGCTTAAGCGGGGGAAAAGCGGGACCCAAAAACATTCAGTACTTC. Protein product: CASSLSGGKAGPKNIQYF.